This TCR beta chain was sequenced for a study of shared clonotypes between healthy human individuals. General study points: Lower generation probabilities were found for non-shared clonotypes than for those shared by all four donors. Among the subsets, naive ones generally showed larger estimated richness than memory ones. Incompleteness in sorted-subset sequencing, despite large depth, was shown by rarefaction.

Points on this clone: Antigen unknown.

The germline CDR1 and CDR2 sequences are SGHRS and YFSETQ. This CDR3 is built from 14 residues. With 4 bases clipped from V and 4 bases from J, the junction kept 5 bases outside the gene matches. As processed by the authors: Junction-only sequences produced by ImmunoSEQ had no quality scores, so filtering differed. Here immunoSEQ multiplex PCR was the method, and the copy in TCRdb shows in-frame clones only, minus some. V, J and clone size were drawn from that table, and D and trimming were deduced from the DNA. The table includes a few million clones, about 90% detected once. This sequence joins TRBV5-1 and TRBJ2-7; 10 positions agree with TRBD1. This TCR came from a man younger than 30 in good health. Some clones in this sample may be carry-over from other donors' samples. The specimen was naive CD4+ T cells from PBMCs. The subset was: CD45RA+ positively selected. DNA of the CDR3: TGCGCCAGCAGCCCGGACAGGGGGAGGTACGAGCAGTACTTC. Residues: CASSPDRGRYEQYF.